This T cell receptor (beta chain) comes out of a study of T cell clonotyping in hematopoietic cell transplantation. The data were produced by immunoSEQ multiplex PCR, yet TCRdb's version contains in-frame clones alone and is incomplete. The top ten hold 38% of the sample, which has about 11,000 clones, roughly 90% seen once. The CDR3 spans 15 residues. The chain carries TRBV21-1 and TRBJ1-4. TRBV21-1 has pseudogene status. The specimen comprised PBMCs, sampled 180 days after allogeneic stem cell transplant. The sequence was collected from a male patient aged 60-69 years who had an allogeneic stem cell transplant from an unrelated donor, so the T cells may come from the graft donor. Some clones in this sample may be carry-over from other donors' samples. The CDR3 spells CASSTRGGGDEKLFF. CDR3 coding DNA: TGTGCCAGCAGCACCCGAGGCGGGGGCGATGAAAAACTGTTTTTT.